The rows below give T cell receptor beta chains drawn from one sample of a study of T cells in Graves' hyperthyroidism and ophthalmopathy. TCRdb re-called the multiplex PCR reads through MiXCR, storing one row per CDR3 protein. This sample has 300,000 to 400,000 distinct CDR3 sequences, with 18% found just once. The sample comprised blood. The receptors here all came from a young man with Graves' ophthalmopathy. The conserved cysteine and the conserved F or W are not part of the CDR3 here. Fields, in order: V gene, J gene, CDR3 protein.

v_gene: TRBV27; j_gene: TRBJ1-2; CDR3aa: ASSLSFRGSLGYT
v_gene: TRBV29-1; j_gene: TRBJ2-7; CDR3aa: SVGTGQPYEQY
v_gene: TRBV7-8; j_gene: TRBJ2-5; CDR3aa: ASSPLPVREKETQY
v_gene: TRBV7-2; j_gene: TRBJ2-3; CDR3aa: ASSYSTDTQY
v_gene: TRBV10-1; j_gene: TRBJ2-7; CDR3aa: ASSESIAGAFSTDEQY
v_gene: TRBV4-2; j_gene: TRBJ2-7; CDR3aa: ASSQVWASYEQY
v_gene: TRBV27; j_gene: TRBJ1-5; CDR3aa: ASSSGGIQPQH
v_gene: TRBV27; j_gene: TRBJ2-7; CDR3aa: ASSTTSGIGEQY
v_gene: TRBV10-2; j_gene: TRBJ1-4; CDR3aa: ASSGGQGFGKLF
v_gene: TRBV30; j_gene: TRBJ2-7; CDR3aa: AWSEPDRVAYEQY
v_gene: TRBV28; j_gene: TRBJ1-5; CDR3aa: ASSQRTGINQPQH
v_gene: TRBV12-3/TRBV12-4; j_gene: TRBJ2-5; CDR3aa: ASSSRDRGLKTQY
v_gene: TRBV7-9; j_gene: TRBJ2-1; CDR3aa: ASSFWDSNEQF
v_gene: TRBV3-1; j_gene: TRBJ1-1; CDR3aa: ASSPRASTEAF
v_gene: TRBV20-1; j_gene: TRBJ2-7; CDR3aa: SAVLTGENYEQY
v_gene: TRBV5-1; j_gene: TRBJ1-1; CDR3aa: ASRAGGGTEAF